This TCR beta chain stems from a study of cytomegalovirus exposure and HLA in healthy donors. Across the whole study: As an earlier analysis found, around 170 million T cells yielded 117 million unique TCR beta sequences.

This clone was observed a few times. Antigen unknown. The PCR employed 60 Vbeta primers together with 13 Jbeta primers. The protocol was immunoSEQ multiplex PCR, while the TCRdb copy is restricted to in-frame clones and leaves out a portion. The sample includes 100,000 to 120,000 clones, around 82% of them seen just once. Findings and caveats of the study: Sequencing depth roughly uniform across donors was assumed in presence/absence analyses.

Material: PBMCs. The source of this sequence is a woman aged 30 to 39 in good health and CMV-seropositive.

The CDR3 spells CASSDSYFSDRYQETQYF. In DNA form, the CDR3 reads TGCGCCAGCAGCGATTCATACTTCTCGGACAGATACCAAGAGACCCAGTACTTC. This rearrangement joins TRBV5-1 to TRBJ2-5, with a weak D call TRBD1 (6 bases). CDR3 length: 18 amino acids. The V end lost 4 bases, the J end lost 0 bases, and 22 bases lay between the germline ends. CDR1 and CDR2 from the germline V gene are SGHRS and YFSETQ.